Listed below are T cell receptor beta chains from one sample, sequenced in a study of identical twins. MiXCR, applied by TCRdb to the 5' RACE reads, yields one record per CDR3 protein. The data hold some 270,000 distinct CDR3 sequences, with approximately 8.3% observed a single time. This same sample was also part of a study on yellow fever vaccine responses in identical twins.

Input material: CD8+ T cells sorted from blood. These receptors were taken from a woman younger than 35 in good health. Both conserved end residues are part of each CDR3. D genes are given only for firm matches. Rows give clone size only sometimes, using once, few, many, or a class for an expanded clone.

d_call clone_size j_call v_call cdr3_aa cdr3_nt
- many TRBJ2-5 TRBV28 CASSLSLPLQLGEETQYF TGTGCCAGCAGTTTATCTCTCCCCCTTCAATTGGGGGAAGAGACCCAGTACTTC
- few TRBJ1-2 TRBV6-1 CASSPEGGGRGYTF TGTGCCAGCAGCCCGGAAGGGGGGGGACGTGGCTACACCTTC
- many TRBJ2-2 TRBV25-1 CASSEVAGELFF TGTGCCAGCAGTGAGGTAGCCGGGGAGCTGTTTTTT
TRBD2 - TRBJ2-1 TRBV12-3/TRBV12-4 CASSRLAGGDNEQFF TGTGCCAGCAGTCGACTAGCGGGAGGGGACAATGAGCAGTTCTTC
- many TRBJ1-2 TRBV9 CASGGTSANYGYTF TGTGCCAGCGGCGGGACCTCTGCGAACTATGGCTACACCTTC
TRBD2 many TRBJ2-1 TRBV11-2 CASSFFSGVYNEQFF TGTGCCAGCAGCTTCTTTAGCGGGGTGTACAATGAGCAGTTCTTC
TRBD2 few TRBJ2-1 TRBV7-9 CASSPSLAGYNEQFF TGTGCCAGCAGCCCATCACTAGCGGGGTACAATGAGCAGTTCTTC
- few TRBJ2-5 TRBV28 CASSFQLDAADKETQYF TGTGCCAGCAGTTTTCAGTTGGATGCGGCGGACAAAGAGACCCAGTACTTC
- - TRBJ2-1 TRBV11-2 CASSLSVPQRLPYNEQFF TGTGCCAGCAGCTTGTCCGTGCCCCAACGGCTGCCTTACAATGAGCAGTTCTTC
- few TRBJ2-7 TRBV7-9 CASSLVAQGSYEQYF TGTGCCAGCAGCTTAGTGGCACAGGGTTCCTACGAGCAGTACTTC
- few TRBJ2-2 TRBV6-5 CASSYLLVNTGELFF TGTGCCAGCAGTTACTTGCTAGTGAACACCGGGGAGCTGTTTTTT
- many TRBJ2-2 TRBV14 CASSQWDTGELFF TGTGCCAGCAGCCAATGGGACACCGGGGAGCTGTTTTTT